This T cell receptor beta chain originates from a study of technical replicates of blood from several donors. Per germline, CDR1 MGHRA and CDR2 YSYEKL. Trimming shortened V by 2 bases and J by 2 bases, and 6 bases separated the two germline ends. The CDR3 sequence is 13 residues long. Note on this clone: The sample carries other DNA sequences with the same CDR3.

Sequenced by immunoSEQ multiplex PCR; TCRdb stores in-frame clones only, minus some. The sample yields about 83,000 clones, approximately 94% seen once. The sequenced sample was T cells isolated from PBMCs. The genes are TRBV4-1 and TRBJ1-1; D remains ambiguous. This receptor was identified in a human donor in good health. The CDR3 loop reads CASSQSRNTEAFF. CDR3 DNA: TGCGCCAGCAGCCAATCGCGAAACACTGAAGCTTTCTTT.